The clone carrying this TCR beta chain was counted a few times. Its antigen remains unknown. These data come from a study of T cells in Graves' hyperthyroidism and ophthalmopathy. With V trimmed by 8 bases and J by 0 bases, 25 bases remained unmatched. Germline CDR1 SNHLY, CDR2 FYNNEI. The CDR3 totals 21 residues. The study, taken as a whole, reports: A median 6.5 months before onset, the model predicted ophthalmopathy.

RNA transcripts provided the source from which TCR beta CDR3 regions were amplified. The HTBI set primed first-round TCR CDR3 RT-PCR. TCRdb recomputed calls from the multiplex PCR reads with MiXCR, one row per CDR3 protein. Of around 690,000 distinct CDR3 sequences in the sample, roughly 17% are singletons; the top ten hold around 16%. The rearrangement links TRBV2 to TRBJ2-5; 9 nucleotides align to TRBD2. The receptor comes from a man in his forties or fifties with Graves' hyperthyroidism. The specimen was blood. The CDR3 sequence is CASSPPHVLAGRGAYQETQYF. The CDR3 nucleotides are TGTGCCAGCTCACCACCTCACGTCCTAGCGGGAAGGGGTGCGTACCAAGAGACCCAGTACTTC.